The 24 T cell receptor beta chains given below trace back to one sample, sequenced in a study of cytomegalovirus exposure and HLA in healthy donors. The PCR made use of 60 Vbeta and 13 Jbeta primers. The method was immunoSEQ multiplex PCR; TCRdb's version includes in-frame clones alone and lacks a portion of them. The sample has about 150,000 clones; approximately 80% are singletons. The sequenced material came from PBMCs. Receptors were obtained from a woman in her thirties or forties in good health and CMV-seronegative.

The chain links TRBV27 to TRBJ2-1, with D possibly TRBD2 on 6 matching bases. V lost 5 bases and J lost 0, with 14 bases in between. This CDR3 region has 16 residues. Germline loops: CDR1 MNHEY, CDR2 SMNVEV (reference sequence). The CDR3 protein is CASSGFLASSYNEQFF. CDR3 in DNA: TGTGCCAGCAGTGGGTTTCTAGCGTCCTCCTACAATGAGCAGTTCTTC.

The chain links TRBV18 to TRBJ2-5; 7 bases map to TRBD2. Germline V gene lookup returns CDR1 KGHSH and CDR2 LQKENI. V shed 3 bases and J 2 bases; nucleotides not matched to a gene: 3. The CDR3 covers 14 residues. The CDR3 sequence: CASSPTSRQETQYF. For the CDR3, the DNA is TGTGCCAGCTCACCGACTAGCCGACAAGAGACCCAGTACTTC. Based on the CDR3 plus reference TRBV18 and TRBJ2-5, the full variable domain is NAGVMQNPRHLVRRRGQEARLRCSPMKGHSHVYWYRQLPEEGLKFMVYLQKENIIDESGMPKERFSAEFPKEGPSILRIQQVVRGDSAAYFCASSPTSRQETQYFGPGTRLLVL.

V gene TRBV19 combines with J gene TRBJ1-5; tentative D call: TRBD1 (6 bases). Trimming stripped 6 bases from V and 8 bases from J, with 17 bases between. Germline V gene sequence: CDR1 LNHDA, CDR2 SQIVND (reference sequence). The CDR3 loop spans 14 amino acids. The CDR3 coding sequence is TGTGCCAGTAGGTCGGGACACCGCTTAGAGCCCCAGCATTTT. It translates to CASRSGHRLEPQHF.

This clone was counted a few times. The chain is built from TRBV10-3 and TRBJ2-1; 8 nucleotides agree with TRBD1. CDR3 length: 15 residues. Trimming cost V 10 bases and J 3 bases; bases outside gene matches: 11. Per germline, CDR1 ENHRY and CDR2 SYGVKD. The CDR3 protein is CASSTGTGGYNEQFF. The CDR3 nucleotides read TGTGCCAGCAGCACCGGGACAGGAGGCTACAATGAGCAGTTCTTC.

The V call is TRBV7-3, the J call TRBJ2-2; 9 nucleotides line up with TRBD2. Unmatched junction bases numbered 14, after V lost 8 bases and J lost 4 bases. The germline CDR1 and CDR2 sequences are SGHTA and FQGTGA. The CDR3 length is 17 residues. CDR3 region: CASGSRGSGGLTGELFF. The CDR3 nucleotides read TGTGCCAGCGGATCTCGCGGGAGCGGGGGGCTCACCGGGGAGCTGTTTTTT.

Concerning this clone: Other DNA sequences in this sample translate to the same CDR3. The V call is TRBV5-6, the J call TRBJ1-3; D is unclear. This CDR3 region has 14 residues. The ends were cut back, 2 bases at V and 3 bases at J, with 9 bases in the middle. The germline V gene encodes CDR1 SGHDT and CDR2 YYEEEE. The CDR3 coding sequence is TGTGCCAGCAGCTTCTCGGGGAGTGGAAACACCATATATTTT. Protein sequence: CASSFSGSGNTIYF.

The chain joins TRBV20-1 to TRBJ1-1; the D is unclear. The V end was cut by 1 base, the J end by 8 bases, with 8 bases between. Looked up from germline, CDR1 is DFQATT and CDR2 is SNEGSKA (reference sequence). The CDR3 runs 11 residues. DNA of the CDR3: TGCAGTGCTAGAGTCTCAGGAGAAGCTTTCTTT. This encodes CSARVSGEAFF.

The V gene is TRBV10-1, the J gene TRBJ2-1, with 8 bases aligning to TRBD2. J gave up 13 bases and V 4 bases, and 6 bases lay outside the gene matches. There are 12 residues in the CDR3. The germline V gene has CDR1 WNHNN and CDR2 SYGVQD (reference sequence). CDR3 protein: CASSAVGTRQFF. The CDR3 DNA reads TGCGCCAGCAGTGCCGTAGGGACTAGACAGTTCTTC.

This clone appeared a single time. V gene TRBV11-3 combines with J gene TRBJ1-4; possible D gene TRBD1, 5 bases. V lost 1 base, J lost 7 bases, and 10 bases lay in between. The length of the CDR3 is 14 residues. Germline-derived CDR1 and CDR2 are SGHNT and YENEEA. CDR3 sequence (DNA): TGTGCCAGCAGCTTAGCGGCAGGGTCTGAAAAACTGTTTTTT. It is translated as CASSLAAGSEKLFF. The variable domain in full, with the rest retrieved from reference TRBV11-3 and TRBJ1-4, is EAGVVQSPRYKIIEKKQPVAFWCNPISGHNTLYWYLQNLGQGPELLIRYENEEAVDDSQLPKDRFSAERLKGVDSTLKIQPAELGDSAVYLCASSLAAGSEKLFFGSGTQLSVL.

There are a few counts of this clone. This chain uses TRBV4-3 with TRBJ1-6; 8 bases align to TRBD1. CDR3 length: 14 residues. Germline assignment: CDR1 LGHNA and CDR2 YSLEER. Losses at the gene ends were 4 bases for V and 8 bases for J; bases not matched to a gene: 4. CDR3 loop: CASSPDREHSPLHF. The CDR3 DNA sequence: TGCGCCAGCAGCCCGGACAGGGAACATTCACCCCTCCACTTT.

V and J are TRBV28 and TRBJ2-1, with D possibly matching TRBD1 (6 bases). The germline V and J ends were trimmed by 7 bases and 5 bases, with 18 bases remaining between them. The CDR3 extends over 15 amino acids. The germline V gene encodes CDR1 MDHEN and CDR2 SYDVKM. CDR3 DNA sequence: TGTGCCAGCATTCCTTCGGGTACAGGGAACAATGAGCAGTTCTTC. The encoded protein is CASIPSGTGNNEQFF.

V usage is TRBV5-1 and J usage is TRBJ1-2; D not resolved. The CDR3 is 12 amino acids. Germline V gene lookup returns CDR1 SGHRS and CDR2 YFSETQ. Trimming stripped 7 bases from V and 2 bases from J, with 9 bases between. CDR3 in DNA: TGCGCCAGCGCTGAGGAAAACTATGGCTACACCTTC. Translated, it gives CASAEENYGYTF.

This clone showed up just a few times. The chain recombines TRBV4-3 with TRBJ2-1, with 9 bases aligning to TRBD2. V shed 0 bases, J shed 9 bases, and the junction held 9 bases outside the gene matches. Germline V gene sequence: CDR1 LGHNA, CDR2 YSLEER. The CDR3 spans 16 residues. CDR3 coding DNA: TGCGCCAGCAGCCAAGATTGGAGCGGGGGGAGAGGTGAGCAGTTCTTC. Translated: CASSQDWSGGRGEQFF.

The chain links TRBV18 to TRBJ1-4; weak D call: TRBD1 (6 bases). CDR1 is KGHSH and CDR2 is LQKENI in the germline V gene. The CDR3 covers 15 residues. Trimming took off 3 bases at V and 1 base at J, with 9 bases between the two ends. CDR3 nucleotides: TGTGCCAGCTCACCGCCGACAGGAACTAATGAAAAACTGTTTTTT. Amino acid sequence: CASSPPTGTNEKLFF.

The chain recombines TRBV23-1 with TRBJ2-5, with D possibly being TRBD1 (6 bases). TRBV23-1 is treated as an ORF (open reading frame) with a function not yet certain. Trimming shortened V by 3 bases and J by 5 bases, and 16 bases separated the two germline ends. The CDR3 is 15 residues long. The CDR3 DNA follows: TGCGCCAGCAGTCACGGGACATACACTGGGGAGACCCAGTACTTC. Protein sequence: CASSHGTYTGETQYF.

Here the CDR3 DNA reads TGCGCCAGCAGCTTGGACAGTGCCTACGAGCAGTACTTC. Protein sequence: CASSLDSAYEQYF. The genes are TRBV5-1 and TRBJ2-5; D call uncertain. Gene TRBJ2-7 matches the end of the DNA better, so the J call may be wrong. The CDR3 runs to 13 residues. CDR1 is SGHRS, CDR2 YFSETQ, per germline.

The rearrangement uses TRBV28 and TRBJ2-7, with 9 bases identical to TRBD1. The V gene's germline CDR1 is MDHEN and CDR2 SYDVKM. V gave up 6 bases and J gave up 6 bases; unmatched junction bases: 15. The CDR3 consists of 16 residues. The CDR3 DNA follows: TGTGCCAGCAGGACTAACCCGGGACAGGGAAACGTCGAGCAGTACTTC. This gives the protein CASRTNPGQGNVEQYF.

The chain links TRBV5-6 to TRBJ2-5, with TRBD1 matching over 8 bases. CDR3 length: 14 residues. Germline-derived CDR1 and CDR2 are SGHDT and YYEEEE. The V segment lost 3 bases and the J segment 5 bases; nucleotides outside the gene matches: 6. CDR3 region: CASSSRGPRETQYF. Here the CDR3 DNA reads TGTGCCAGCAGCTCCAGGGGGCCCCGCGAGACCCAGTACTTC.

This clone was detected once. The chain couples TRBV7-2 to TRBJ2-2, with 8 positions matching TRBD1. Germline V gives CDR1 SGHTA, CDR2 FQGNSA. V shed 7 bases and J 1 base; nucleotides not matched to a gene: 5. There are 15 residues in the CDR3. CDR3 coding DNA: TGTGCCAGCAAGGACAGGGCTAAGAACACCGGGGAGCTGTTTTTT. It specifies CASKDRAKNTGELFF.

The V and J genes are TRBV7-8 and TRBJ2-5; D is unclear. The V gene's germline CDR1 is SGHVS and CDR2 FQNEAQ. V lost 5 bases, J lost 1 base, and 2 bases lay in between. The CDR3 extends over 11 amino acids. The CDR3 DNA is TGTGCCAGCAGCCTCCAAGAGACCCAGTACTTC. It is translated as CASSLQETQYF.

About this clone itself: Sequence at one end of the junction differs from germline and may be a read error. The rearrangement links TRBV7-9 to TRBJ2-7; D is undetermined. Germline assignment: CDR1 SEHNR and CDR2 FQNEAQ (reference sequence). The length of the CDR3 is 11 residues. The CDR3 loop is CSSSFSGEQYF. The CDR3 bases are TGTTCCAGCAGCTTTTCCGGCGAGCAGTACTTC. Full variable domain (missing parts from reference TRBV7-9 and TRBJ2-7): DTGVSQNPRHKITKRGQNVTFRCDPISEHNRLYWYRQTLGQGPEFLTYFQNEAQLEKSRLLSDRFSAERPKGSFSTLEIQRTEQGDSAMYLCSSSFSGEQYFGPGTRLTVT.

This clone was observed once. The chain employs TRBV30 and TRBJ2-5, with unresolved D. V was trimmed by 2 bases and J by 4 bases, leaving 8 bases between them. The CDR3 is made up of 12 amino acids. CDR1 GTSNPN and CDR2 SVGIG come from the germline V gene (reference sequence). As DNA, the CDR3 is TGTGCCTGGAGTACGAGTTTAGAGACCCAGTACTTC. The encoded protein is CAWSTSLETQYF.

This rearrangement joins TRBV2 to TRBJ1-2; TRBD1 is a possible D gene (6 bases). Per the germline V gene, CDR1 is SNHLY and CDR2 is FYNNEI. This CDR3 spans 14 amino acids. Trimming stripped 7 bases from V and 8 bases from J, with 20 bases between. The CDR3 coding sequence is TGTGCCAGCACCCGGGACAAAAGAACAGGAGGCTACACCTTC. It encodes CASTRDKRTGGYTF.

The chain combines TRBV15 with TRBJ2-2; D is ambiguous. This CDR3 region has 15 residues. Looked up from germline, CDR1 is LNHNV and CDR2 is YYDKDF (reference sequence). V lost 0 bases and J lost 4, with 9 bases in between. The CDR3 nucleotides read TGTGCCACCAGCAGAGATCTGGCCAGCACCGGGGAGCTGTTTTTT. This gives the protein CATSRDLASTGELFF.